One TCR beta chain is described in this entry. The CDR3 runs 11 residues. Deletions cut 5 bases from V and 4 bases from J, with 5 bases between. CDR1 and CDR2 (germline): SNHLY, FYNNEI. This specimen comes from a study of blood T cell repertoires in COVID-19. Overall study: The origin of the acute and convalescent COVID-19 samples was the United States, Italy and Spain. T cells, B-cell-depleted T cells, or PBMCs provided the cDNA or gDNA that served as material.

TCRdb's copy holds only in-frame clones and misses some; the assay was immunoSEQ multiplex PCR. The data hold 200,000 to 300,000 clones, with around 84% observed a single time. Sequencing used peripheral blood. The sequence was collected from a woman in her sixties or seventies with COVID-19, enrolled during active disease. The chain joins TRBV2 to TRBJ1-2; no reliable D call. DNA for the CDR3: TGTGCCAGCAGTTGGGCCTATGGCTACACCTTC. This gives the protein CASSWAYGYTF.